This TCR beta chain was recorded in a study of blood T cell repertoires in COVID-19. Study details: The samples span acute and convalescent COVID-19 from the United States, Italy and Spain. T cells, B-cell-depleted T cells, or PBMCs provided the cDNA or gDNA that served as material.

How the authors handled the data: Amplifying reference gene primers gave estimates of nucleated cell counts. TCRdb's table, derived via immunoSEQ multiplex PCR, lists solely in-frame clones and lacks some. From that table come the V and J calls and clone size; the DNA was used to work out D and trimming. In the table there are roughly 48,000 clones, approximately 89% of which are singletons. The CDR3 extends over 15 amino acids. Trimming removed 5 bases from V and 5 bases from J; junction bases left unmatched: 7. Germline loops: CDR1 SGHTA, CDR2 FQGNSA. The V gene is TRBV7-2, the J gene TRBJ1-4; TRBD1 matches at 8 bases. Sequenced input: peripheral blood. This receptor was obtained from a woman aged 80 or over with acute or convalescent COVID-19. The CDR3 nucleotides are TGTGCCAGCAGCCCTACAGGGGGATCAAATGAAAAACTGTTTTTT. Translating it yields CASSPTGGSNEKLFF.